These T cell receptor beta chains were read from a single sample in a study of PD-1 blockade in classical Hodgkin lymphoma. Here immunoSEQ multiplex PCR was the method, and the copy in TCRdb shows in-frame clones only, minus some. This repertoire shows about 22,000 clones, about 80% found once; its top ten account for 15% to 20%. The source was peripheral blood mononuclear cells (PBMCs), collected before the fourth cycle of nivolumab. The receptors here all came from a human donor with classical Hodgkin lymphoma. Each CDR3 is given with its conserved first and last residue. The D gene is left open where the match is weak. Size tells how often a clone was seen (once, few, many) or the class of an expanded clone, and some rows leave it out.

clone size: -
V gene: TRBV7-6
D gene: -
J gene: TRBJ2-3
CDR3 protein: CASSLAFGEQDLTDTQYF
CDR3 DNA: TGTGCCAGCAGCTTAGCTTTTGGGGAGCAGGATTTGACAGATACGCAGTATTTT

clone size: -
V gene: TRBV5-1
D gene: TRBD2
J gene: TRBJ2-1
CDR3 protein: CASSLAGVLPYNEQFF
CDR3 DNA: TGCGCCAGCAGCTTAGCGGGAGTGCTGCCCTACAATGAGCAGTTCTTC

clone size: -
V gene: TRBV19
D gene: TRBD2
J gene: TRBJ2-5
CDR3 protein: CASSPRTSGLQETQYF
CDR3 DNA: TGTGCCAGTAGTCCTCGGACTAGCGGACTACAAGAGACCCAGTACTTC

clone size: -
V gene: TRBV19
D gene: TRBD1
J gene: TRBJ1-5
CDR3 protein: CASSIIWGQGARGNQPQHF
CDR3 DNA: TGTGCCAGTAGTATTATCTGGGGGCAGGGGGCGCGGGGCAATCAGCCCCAGCATTTT

clone size: -
V gene: TRBV27
D gene: TRBD1
J gene: TRBJ2-7
CDR3 protein: CASSPQGVIEQYF
CDR3 DNA: TGTGCCAGCAGCCCCCAGGGGGTTATCGAGCAGTACTTC

clone size: once
V gene: TRBV4-1
D gene: -
J gene: TRBJ2-7
CDR3 protein: CASSQETFTPYEQYF
CDR3 DNA: TGCGCCAGCAGCCAAGAGACTTTCACCCCTTACGAGCAGTACTTC

clone size: -
V gene: TRBV10-3
D gene: -
J gene: TRBJ1-3
CDR3 protein: CAISESGGNTIYF
CDR3 DNA: TGTGCCATCAGTGAGTCGGGCGGAAACACCATATATTTT

clone size: -
V gene: TRBV11-2
D gene: TRBD2
J gene: TRBJ2-3
CDR3 protein: CASSLVVLAGGPTDTQYF
CDR3 DNA: TGTGCCAGCAGCTTAGTGGTCCTAGCGGGAGGGCCCACAGATACGCAGTATTTT

clone size: -
V gene: TRBV6-5
D gene: -
J gene: TRBJ2-1
CDR3 protein: CASSYSEQGSEQFF
CDR3 DNA: TGTGCCAGCAGTTACTCGGAACAGGGTAGCGAGCAGTTCTTC

clone size: -
V gene: TRBV6-5
D gene: -
J gene: TRBJ1-2
CDR3 protein: CASRGRGPNNYGYTF
CDR3 DNA: TGTGCCAGCAGGGGAAGGGGACCAAATAACTATGGCTACACCTTC

clone size: -
V gene: TRBV4-2
D gene: TRBD2
J gene: TRBJ2-5
CDR3 protein: CASSQDWGLAGVETQYF
CDR3 DNA: TGTGCCAGCAGCCAAGATTGGGGACTAGCGGGAGTCGAGACCCAGTACTTC

clone size: -
V gene: TRBV5-1
D gene: TRBD2
J gene: TRBJ2-1
CDR3 protein: CASSLASGSYNEQFF
CDR3 DNA: TGCGCCAGCAGCTTGGCTAGCGGCTCCTACAATGAGCAGTTCTTC

clone size: -
V gene: TRBV11-2
D gene: -
J gene: TRBJ1-4
CDR3 protein: CASSRDRMEAREKLFF
CDR3 DNA: TGTGCCAGCAGCCGCGACAGGATGGAAGCGCGTGAAAAACTGTTTTTT